The clone carrying this T cell receptor (beta chain) was detected only once. The table came from immunoSEQ multiplex PCR; TCRdb's copy has only in-frame clones and leaves some out. The sample has over 150,000 clones; 85% to 95% are singletons. The sample belongs to a study of control samples from healthy donors and cancer patients. There are 17 residues in the CDR3. V gave up 1 base and J gave up 5 bases, with 18 bases separating them. Looked up from germline, CDR1 is MGHRA and CDR2 is YSYEKL. The chain is built from TRBV4-1 and TRBJ1-5; D not resolved. This TCR was sampled from a woman under 30 in good health. The sample was blood. CDR3 in DNA: TGCGCCAGCAGCCAAGTCCCCGGCACAAGTCTTTATCAGCCCCAGCATTTT. As protein: CASSQVPGTSLYQPQHF.